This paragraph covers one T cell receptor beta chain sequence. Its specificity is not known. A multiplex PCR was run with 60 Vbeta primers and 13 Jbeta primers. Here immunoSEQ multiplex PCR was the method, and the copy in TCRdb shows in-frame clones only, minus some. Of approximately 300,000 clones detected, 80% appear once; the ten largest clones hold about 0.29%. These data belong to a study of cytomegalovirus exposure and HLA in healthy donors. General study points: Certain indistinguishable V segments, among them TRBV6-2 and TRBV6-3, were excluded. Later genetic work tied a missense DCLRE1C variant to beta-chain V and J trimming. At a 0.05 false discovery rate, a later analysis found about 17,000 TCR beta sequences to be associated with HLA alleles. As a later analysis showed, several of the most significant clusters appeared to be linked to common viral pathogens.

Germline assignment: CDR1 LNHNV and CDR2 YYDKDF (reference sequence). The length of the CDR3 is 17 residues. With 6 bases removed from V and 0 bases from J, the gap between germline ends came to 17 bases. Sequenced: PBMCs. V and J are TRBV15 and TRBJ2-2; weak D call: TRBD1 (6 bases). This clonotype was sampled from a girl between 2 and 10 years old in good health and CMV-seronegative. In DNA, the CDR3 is TGTGCCACCAGAGGTAGAGGATGGACAGCGAACACCGGGGAGCTGTTTTTT. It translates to CATRGRGWTANTGELFF.